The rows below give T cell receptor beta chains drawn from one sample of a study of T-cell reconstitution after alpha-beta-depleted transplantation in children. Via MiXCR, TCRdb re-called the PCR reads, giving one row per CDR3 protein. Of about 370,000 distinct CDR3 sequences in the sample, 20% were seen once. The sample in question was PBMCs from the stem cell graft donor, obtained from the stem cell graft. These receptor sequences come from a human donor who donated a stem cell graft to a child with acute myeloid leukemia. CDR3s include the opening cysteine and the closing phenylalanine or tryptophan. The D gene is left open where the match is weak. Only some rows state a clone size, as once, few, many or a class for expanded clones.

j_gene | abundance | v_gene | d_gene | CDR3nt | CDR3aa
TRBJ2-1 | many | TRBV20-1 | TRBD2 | TGCAGTGCTAGCTGGTTCGGCCCTAGCGGGAGAAATGAGCAGTTCTTC | CSASWFGPSGRNEQFF
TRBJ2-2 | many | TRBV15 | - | TGTGCCACCAGCGCCCCTCCCGGGGAGCTGTTTTTT | CATSAPPGELFF
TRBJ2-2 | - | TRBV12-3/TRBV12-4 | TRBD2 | TGTGCCAGCAGCCGACAACTAGCGGGGAACACCGGGGAGCTGTTTTTT | CASSRQLAGNTGELFF
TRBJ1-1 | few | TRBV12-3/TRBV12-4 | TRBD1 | TGTGCCAGCAGTTTCTCAGGGGGAGAAGCTTTCTTT | CASSFSGGEAFF
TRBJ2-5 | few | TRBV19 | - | TGTGCCAGTAGTAGGCGAGGCGGGCAGCAGGAGACCCAGTACTTC | CASSRRGGQQETQYF
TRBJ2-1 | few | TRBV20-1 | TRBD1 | TGCAGTGCAAAGCAGGGGGCTGGCTACAATGAGCAGTTCTTC | CSAKQGAGYNEQFF
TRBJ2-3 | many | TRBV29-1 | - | TGCAGCGCCGACAGCGAAACTAGCACAGATACGCAGTATTTT | CSADSETSTDTQYF
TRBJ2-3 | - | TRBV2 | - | TGTGCCAGCAGCGGATTCAGGGGTAGCACAGATACGCAGTATTTT | CASSGFRGSTDTQYF
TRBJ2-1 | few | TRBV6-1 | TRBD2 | TGTGCCAGCAGTCAAATCTCCGGGACTAGCGGGAGGGAGCAGTTCTTC | CASSQISGTSGREQFF
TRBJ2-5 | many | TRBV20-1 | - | TGCAGTGCTAGTAGACAGACCCAAGAGACCCAGTACTTC | CSASRQTQETQYF
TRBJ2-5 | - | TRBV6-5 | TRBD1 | TGTGCCAGCAGTTACCAGACAGGGGCTGAGACCCAGTACTTC | CASSYQTGAETQYF
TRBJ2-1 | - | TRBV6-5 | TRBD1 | TGTGCCAGCAGTTACTCTCTGGGACAGTCCTACAATGAGCAGTTCTTC | CASSYSLGQSYNEQFF
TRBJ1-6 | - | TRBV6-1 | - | TGTGCCAGCACCCAAGGACGTGGTAATTCACCCCTCCACTTT | CASTQGRGNSPLHF
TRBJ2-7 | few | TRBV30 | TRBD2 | TGTGCCTGGAGTATAGGGACTAGCGGGAGAACCCACGAGCAGTACTTC | CAWSIGTSGRTHEQYF
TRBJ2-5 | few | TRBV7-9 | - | TGTGCCAGCAGCGTACCCGACGGGCGAGAGACCCAGTACTTC | CASSVPDGRETQYF
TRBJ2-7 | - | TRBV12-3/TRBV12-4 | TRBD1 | TGTGCCAGCAGTTTTACAGGGGTTTCAGGGGAGCAGTACTTC | CASSFTGVSGEQYF
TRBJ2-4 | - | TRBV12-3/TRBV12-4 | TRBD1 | TGTGCCAGCAGCAAAGCCGGGACAGGGTTTGACATTCAGTACTTC | CASSKAGTGFDIQYF
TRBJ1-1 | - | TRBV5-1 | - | TGCGCCAGCAGCTACTCGGGACAGAACACTGAAGCTTTCTTT | CASSYSGQNTEAFF
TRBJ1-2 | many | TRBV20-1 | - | TGCAGTGCTAACCCCGGGAGCTATGGCTACACCTTC | CSANPGSYGYTF
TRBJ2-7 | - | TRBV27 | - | TGTGCCAGCAGCCGAAGTAGGTCATCCTACGAGCAGTACTTC | CASSRSRSSYEQYF
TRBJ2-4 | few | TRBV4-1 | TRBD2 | TGCGCCAGCAGCCCTCTAGGACTAGCGGGAGGAACTATGGCCAAAAACATTCAGTACTTC | CASSPLGLAGGTMAKNIQYF
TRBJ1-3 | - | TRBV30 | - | TGTGCCTGGAGTGTACACCCAATCTCTGGAAACCCCATATATTTT | CAWSVHPISGNPIYF
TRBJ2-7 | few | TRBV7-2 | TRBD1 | TGTGCCAGCAGCTTAGGGATAGGACAGGTCGCGAACGAGCAGTACTTC | CASSLGIGQVANEQYF
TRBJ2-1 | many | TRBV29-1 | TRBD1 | TGCAGCGTTCAGGGGGCCTGGAATGAGCAGTTCTTC | CSVQGAWNEQFF
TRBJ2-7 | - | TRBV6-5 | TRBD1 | TGTGCCAGCAGTTCTGGGACAGGGGGAACCAACGAGCAGTACTTC | CASSSGTGGTNEQYF
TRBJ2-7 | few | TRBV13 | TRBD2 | TGTGCCAGCAGCGAGGGGAGGGACTCAACCTACGAGCAGTACTTC | CASSEGRDSTYEQYF
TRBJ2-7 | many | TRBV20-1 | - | TGCAGTGCTAGCCCGTCCAGCTCCTACGAGCAGTACTTC | CSASPSSSYEQYF
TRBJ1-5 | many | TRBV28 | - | TGTGCCAGCAGTTTAAACCAGCCCCAGCATTTT | CASSLNQPQHF
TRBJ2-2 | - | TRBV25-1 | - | TGTGCCAGCAGTGGTTTATTCGACCGGGACGGCCTGAACACCGGGGAGCTGTTTTTT | CASSGLFDRDGLNTGELFF
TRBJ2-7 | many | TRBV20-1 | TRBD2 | TGCAGTGCCGAGCGGGAACGTGGCTACGAGCAGTACTTC | CSAERERGYEQYF
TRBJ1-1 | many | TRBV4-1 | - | TGCGCCAGCAGCCCGGTTGGTGGTCCGGGCACTGAAGCTTTCTTT | CASSPVGGPGTEAFF
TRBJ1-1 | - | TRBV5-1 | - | TGCGCCAGCAGCCTGGAGGGCAGCCGGAGGACTGAAGCTTTCTTT | CASSLEGSRRTEAFF
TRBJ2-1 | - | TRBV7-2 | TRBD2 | TGTGCCAGCAGCCCAGCGGGAGGAAGCTACAATGAGCAGTTCTTC | CASSPAGGSYNEQFF
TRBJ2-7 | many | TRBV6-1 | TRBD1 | TGTGCCACCTCTCGGGACAGACTACGCCAGCAGTACTTC | CATSRDRLRQQYF
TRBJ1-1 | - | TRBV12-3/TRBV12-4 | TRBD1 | TGTGCCAGCAGTTTAGTTTCGCAGGGGGCGACTGAAGCTTTCTTT | CASSLVSQGATEAFF
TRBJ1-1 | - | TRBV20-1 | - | TGCAGTGCTGGGGGACGGTCGAACACTGAAGCTTTCTTT | CSAGGRSNTEAFF
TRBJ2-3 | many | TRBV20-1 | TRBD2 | TGCAGTGCTAGTGCCCGACTAGCGGGAGGGGAAGATACGCAGTATTTT | CSASARLAGGEDTQYF
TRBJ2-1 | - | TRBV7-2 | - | TGTGCCAGCAGCTCCACTAGGGGCGCCAATGAGCAGTTCTTC | CASSSTRGANEQFF
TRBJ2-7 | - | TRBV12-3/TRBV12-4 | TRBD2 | TGTGCCAGCAGTTCAGGACTAGCGCCAGACTACGAGCAGTACTTC | CASSSGLAPDYEQYF
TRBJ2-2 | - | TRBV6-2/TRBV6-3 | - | TGTGCCAGCAGTTACTCGATTCGGGGGGAGCTGTTTTTT | CASSYSIRGELFF
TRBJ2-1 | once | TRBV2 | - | TGTGCCAGCAGTGAAGGACCTACATCCCCCGGTATAAGCTCCTACAATGAGCAGTTCTTC | CASSEGPTSPGISSYNEQFF
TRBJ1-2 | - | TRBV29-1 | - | TGCAGCGTTGAGGGGAGGTCTCGGGACACCCCAAACTATGGCTACACCTTC | CSVEGRSRDTPNYGYTF
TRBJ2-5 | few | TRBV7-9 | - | TGTGCCAGCAGCTTAGCGGGAGCGGCGGAGACCCAGTACTTC | CASSLAGAAETQYF
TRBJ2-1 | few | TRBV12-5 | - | TGTGCTAGTGGAACCCTTTTATACAATGAGCAGTTCTTC | CASGTLLYNEQFF
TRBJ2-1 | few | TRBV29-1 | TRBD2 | TGCAGCGTTCCCTTTGCGGGAGGGTCTTTAGATGAGCAGTTCTTC | CSVPFAGGSLDEQFF
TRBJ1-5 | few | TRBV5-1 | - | TGCGCCAGCAGCTTGGGGGACTTGGAGCCCCAGCATTTT | CASSLGDLEPQHF
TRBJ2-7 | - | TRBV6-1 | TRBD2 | TGTGCCACCGGACTCCGGACTAGCGGGAACTACGAGCAGTACTTC | CATGLRTSGNYEQYF
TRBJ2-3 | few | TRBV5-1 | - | TGCGCCAGCGGTCCCACAGATACGCAGTATTTT | CASGPTDTQYF
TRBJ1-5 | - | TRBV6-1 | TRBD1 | TGTGCCAGCAGAGTCGGGACAGGGCTTCAGCCCCAGCATTTT | CASRVGTGLQPQHF
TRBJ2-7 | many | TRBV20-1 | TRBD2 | TGCAGGAGACAGTCGACTAGCGGGAGCTCCTACGAGCAGTACTTC | CRRQSTSGSSYEQYF
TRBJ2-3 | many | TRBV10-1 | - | TGCGCCAGCAGTGAGGACACAGATACGCAGTATTTT | CASSEDTDTQYF
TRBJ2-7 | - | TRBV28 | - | TGTGCCAGCGGGAAACAGTCCCACTCCTACGAGCAGTACTTC | CASGKQSHSYEQYF
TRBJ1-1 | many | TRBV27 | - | TGTGCCAGCAGTTTGGGCCAGAACACTGAAGCTTTCTTT | CASSLGQNTEAFF
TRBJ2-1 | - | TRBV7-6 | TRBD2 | TGTGCCAGCAGCTTAGATGGGGGGGGACTAGCGGGAGACAATGAGCAGTTCTTC | CASSLDGGGLAGDNEQFF
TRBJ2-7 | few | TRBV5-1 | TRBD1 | TGCGCCAGCAGCGGGAGACAGGGCTACGAGCAGTACTTC | CASSGRQGYEQYF
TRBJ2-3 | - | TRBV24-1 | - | TGTGCCACCCAAGCCAGGGATGGCACAGATACGCAGTATTTT | CATQARDGTDTQYF
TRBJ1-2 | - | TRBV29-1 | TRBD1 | TGCAGCGTCGCCGCGGGGTCCGGACAGGGAAATGGCTACACCTTC | CSVAAGSGQGNGYTF
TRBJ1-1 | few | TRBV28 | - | TGTGCCAGCAGTTTATACCGAATGAACACTGAAGCTTTCTTT | CASSLYRMNTEAFF
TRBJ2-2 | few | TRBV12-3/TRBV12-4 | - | TGTGCCAGCAGGATCCCGGGCACCGGGGAGCTGTTTTTT | CASRIPGTGELFF